This T cell receptor (beta chain) came from a study of Graves' ophthalmopathy and Graves' hyperthyroidism. Study-level information: Before any treatment, peripheral blood was taken at the initial diagnosis.

This clonotype was counted at least ten times. The study amplified TCR beta CDR3 regions using RNA transcripts. HTBI-primed RT-PCR formed the first round, and a multiplex PCR formed the second. TCRdb ran MiXCR on the multiplex PCR reads and lists one entry per CDR3 protein. The sample records approximately 410,000 distinct CDR3 sequences, approximately 15% being singletons. Germline V CDR1 and CDR2: SQVTM, ANQGSEA. There are 11 residues in the CDR3. Deletions cut 4 bases from V and 10 bases from J, with 13 bases between. The clonotype originates from a woman aged 18-30 years with stable Graves' hyperthyroidism. The rearrangement uses TRBV29-1 and TRBJ1-1; D is uncertain. What was sequenced was peripheral blood. For the CDR3, the DNA is TGCAGCGTTGCCCCAAGAGGAGGAGCTTTCTTT. This gives the protein CSVAPRGGAFF.